These 24 T cell receptor beta chains share one sample of origin, sequenced in a study of shared clonotypes between healthy human individuals. The table came from immunoSEQ multiplex PCR; TCRdb's copy has only in-frame clones and leaves some out. The sample consists of approximately 2.4 million clones, 90% to 96% of them appearing once. The material sequenced was naive CD4+ T cells sorted from blood. Subset: CD45RA+ positively selected. The source is a man younger than 35 in good health.

Notes on this clone: This sample includes further DNA sequences coding for the same CDR3. The CDR3 protein is CASSPGPGNTIYF. The CDR3 DNA reads TGTGCCAGCAGCCCTGGACCCGGAAACACCATATATTTT. This chain uses TRBV7-3 with TRBJ1-3; unclear D gene. The CDR3 has 13 residues. Germline V gene lookup returns CDR1 SGHTA and CDR2 FQGTGA. V dropped 5 bases and J dropped 4 bases, with 9 bases sitting between them.

CDR3 protein: CAWRFDRVMGGYTF. The CDR3 region has the DNA TGTGCCTGGAGATTCGACAGGGTGATGGGTGGCTACACCTTC. This sequence joins TRBV30 and TRBJ1-2; 7 nucleotides line up with TRBD1. Germline V CDR1 and CDR2: GTSNPN, SVGIG (reference sequence). Trimming took 3 bases from V and 7 from J; bases not matched to a gene: 11. The CDR3 has 14 amino acids. The variable domain in full, with the rest retrieved from reference TRBV30 and TRBJ1-2, is SQTIHQWPATLVQPVGSPLSLECTVEGTSNPNLYWYRQAAGRGLQLLFYSVGIGQISSEVPQNLSASRPQDRQFILSSKKLLLSDSGFYLCAWRFDRVMGGYTFGSGTRLTVV.

The chain uses TRBV6-6 and TRBJ1-1, with D unresolved. The CDR3 sequence is 15 residues long. Germline V gives CDR1 MNHNY, CDR2 SVGAGI (reference sequence). Trimming shortened V by 0 bases and J by 2 bases, and 10 bases separated the two germline ends. CDR3 amino acids: CASSYSGSSNTEAFF. The CDR3 DNA follows: TGTGCCAGCAGTTACTCCGGCAGCTCCAACACTGAAGCTTTCTTT.

This chain joins TRBV5-1 and TRBJ2-5, with 10 bases lining up with TRBD2. Germline V gene data show CDR1 as SGHRS and CDR2 as YFSETQ. The CDR3 runs to 17 residues. The J segment lost 0 bases and the V segment lost 7 bases, leaving 12 bases of the junction unmatched. The CDR3 reads CASSGASGGPYQETQYF. The CDR3 DNA is TGCGCCAGCTCCGGGGCTAGCGGGGGCCCTTACCAAGAGACCCAGTACTTC.

This chain uses TRBV5-1 with TRBJ1-1; D remains unclear. V gave up 3 bases and J gave up 0 bases, with 9 bases separating them. The germline gives CDR1 SGHRS, CDR2 YFSETQ. This CDR3 has 14 residues. CDR3 loop: CASSSGRLNTEAFF. CDR3 in DNA: TGCGCCAGCAGCTCGGGGAGGCTGAACACTGAAGCTTTCTTT.

The chain is built from TRBV2 and TRBJ1-2; possibly TRBD1 for D (5 bases). V lost 2 bases and J lost 4, with 11 bases in between. The germline V gene encodes CDR1 SNHLY and CDR2 FYNNEI. The CDR3 has 14 amino acids. The CDR3 sequence: CASSERSGTYGYTF. The DNA for the CDR3 is TGTGCCAGCAGTGAACGGTCAGGGACCTATGGCTACACCTTC.

The gene calls are TRBV6-5 and TRBJ1-5; no reliable D call. Germline V lookup: CDR1 MNHEY, CDR2 SVGAGI. CDR3 length equals 13 residues. Between the trimmed V and J ends, which lost 11 bases and 4 bases, there was a span of 15 bases. This CDR3 is CAAGQARNQPQHF. The CDR3 DNA is TGTGCCGCCGGGCAGGCACGTAATCAGCCCCAGCATTTT.

V gene TRBV29-1 combines with J gene TRBJ1-2; 7 nucleotides agree with TRBD1. V trimming: 8 bases; J trimming: 7 bases; junction bases outside the gene matches: 10. Germline CDR1 reads SQVTM; CDR2 reads ANQGSEA. The CDR3 sequence is 12 residues long. For the CDR3, the DNA is TGCAGCCTTTCTCAGGGGGATGGTGGCTACACCTTC. Residues: CSLSQGDGGYTF.

The chain joins TRBV28 to TRBJ2-7; 14 nucleotides match TRBD2. The CDR3 sequence is 16 residues long. In germline, CDR1 is MDHEN, CDR2 SYDVKM. Trimming cost V 3 bases and J 3 bases; bases outside gene matches: 4. The DNA of the CDR3 is TGTGCCAGCAGTTTGGGACTAGCGGGAGCCCTCTACGAGCAGTACTTC. Its translation is CASSLGLAGALYEQYF.

This chain connects TRBV5-1 to TRBJ2-5; 7 bases are shared with TRBD1. V dropped 3 bases and J dropped 5; count of bases not matched to a gene: 13. The CDR3 runs 16 residues. The germline gives CDR1 SGHRS, CDR2 YFSETQ. The CDR3 coding sequence is TGCGCCAGCAGCTACGGACAGGCGCCCTCGAGGGAGACCCAGTACTTC. Amino acid sequence: CASSYGQAPSRETQYF.

J is TRBJ1-1 and V is TRBV6-5; no reliable D call. The germline V gene encodes CDR1 MNHEY and CDR2 SVGAGI. Trimming removed 5 bases at V and 11 bases at J, with 12 bases between. The CDR3 has 11 amino acids. The CDR3 region is CASSAGVGAFF. CDR3 nucleotide sequence: TGTGCCAGCAGTGCCGGGGTCGGGGCTTTCTTT.

Regarding this clone: Other DNA variants within this sample encode the same CDR3. The chain uses TRBV5-1 and TRBJ2-7; D not certain. Trimming removed 0 bases from V and 0 bases from J, with 7 bases in between. This CDR3 has 14 residues. Germline loops: CDR1 SGHRS, CDR2 YFSETQ. CDR3 sequence: CASSLGVNSYEQYF. The CDR3 DNA is TGCGCCAGCAGCTTGGGGGTTAACTCCTACGAGCAGTACTTC.

V and J are TRBV30 and TRBJ2-4; perhaps TRBD1 as D (6 bases). Trimming removed 3 bases at V and 6 bases at J, with 18 bases between. The CDR3 sequence is 15 residues long. The germline CDR1 and CDR2 sequences are GTSNPN and SVGIG (reference sequence). In DNA, the CDR3 is TGTGCCTGGAGCTCCAAGGGGCAGGGGCCAAACATTCAGTACTTC. Encoded protein: CAWSSKGQGPNIQYF.

V usage is TRBV5-6 and J usage is TRBJ2-2, with 7 bases fitting TRBD1. CDR1 is SGHDT and CDR2 is YYEEEE in the germline V gene. The CDR3 is 13 residues long. Trimming took 6 bases from V and 7 from J; bases not matched to a gene: 6. This CDR3 reads CASTQTGVGELFF. DNA for the CDR3: TGTGCCAGCACCCAAACAGGGGTCGGGGAGCTGTTTTTT.

Details on this clone: The same CDR3 arises from other DNA sequences in this sample as well. V gene TRBV5-4 combines with J gene TRBJ2-5; 8 bases line up with TRBD1. The germline CDR1 and CDR2 sequences are SGHNT and YYREEE (reference sequence). This CDR3 has 14 amino acids. V lost 0 bases to trimming and J lost 2 bases; unmatched junction nucleotides: 0. The chain's CDR3 is CASSLDRGQETQYF. CDR3 coding DNA: TGTGCCAGCAGCTTGGACAGGGGGCAAGAGACCCAGTACTTC.

The gene calls are TRBV6-5 and TRBJ2-3; D ambiguous. Germline V gene data show CDR1 as MNHEY and CDR2 as SVGAGI. The CDR3 runs to 12 residues. Trimming removed 8 bases from V and 1 base from J, with 7 bases in between. The CDR3 reads CASCGGTDTQYF. The CDR3, as DNA: TGTGCCAGCTGCGGCGGCACAGATACGCAGTATTTT.

A single count supports this clone. The chain employs TRBV30 and TRBJ1-1, with D possibly matching TRBD1 (5 bases). The CDR3 extends over 15 amino acids. CDR1 is GTSNPN and CDR2 is SVGIG in the germline V gene (reference sequence). Trimming took off 3 bases at V and 6 bases at J, with 20 bases between the two ends. CDR3 nucleotides: TGTGCCTGGAGCGAAGGACCAGGGATGCGCGCTGAAGCTTTCTTT. Translating gives CAWSEGPGMRAEAFF. Variable domain in full (rest from reference TRBV30 and TRBJ1-1): SQTIHQWPATLVQPVGSPLSLECTVEGTSNPNLYWYRQAAGRGLQLLFYSVGIGQISSEVPQNLSASRPQDRQFILSSKKLLLSDSGFYLCAWSEGPGMRAEAFFGQGTRLTVV.

This sequence joins TRBV12-5 and TRBJ2-7, with a weak D call TRBD1 (5 bases). The germline V gene has CDR1 LGHNT and CDR2 FRNRAP. Trimming stripped 6 bases from V and 4 bases from J, with 10 bases between. The CDR3 length is 12 residues. The CDR3 sequence: CASGPDSYEQYF. In DNA form, the CDR3 reads TGTGCTAGTGGACCCGACAGTTACGAGCAGTACTTC.

The chain combines TRBV18 with TRBJ1-6, with D unclear. V was trimmed by 0 bases and J by 7 bases, leaving 13 bases between them. Germline CDR1 is KGHSH and CDR2 is LQKENI. The CDR3 consists of 16 residues. The CDR3 is CASSPPNYSENSPLHF. In DNA form, the CDR3 reads TGTGCCAGCTCACCACCTAACTACAGTGAAAATTCACCCCTCCACTTT.

The rearrangement joins TRBV10-3 to TRBJ2-3, with D perhaps assigned TRBD1 or TRBD2 (5 bases each). V lost 8 bases and J lost 2, with 5 bases in between. Germline CDR1 and CDR2: ENHRY and SYGVKD. The CDR3 consists of 11 residues. In nucleotides, the CDR3 is TGTGCCATCGGGACCACAGATACGCAGTATTTT. It specifies CAIGTTDTQYF.

This chain links TRBV7-9 with TRBJ2-7; D possibly corresponds to TRBD1 (6 bases). CDR1 and CDR2 from the germline V gene are SEHNR and FQNEAQ (reference sequence). The CDR3 extends over 13 amino acids. The V end lost 2 bases, the J end lost 3 bases, and 8 bases lay between the germline ends. The CDR3 DNA reads as TGTGCCAGCAGCTTAAGGGACAACTACGAGCAGTACTTC. This translates into CASSLRDNYEQYF.

The rearrangement links TRBV19 to TRBJ1-2; D gene ambiguous. The CDR3 contains 14 residues. The germline CDR1 and CDR2 sequences are LNHDA and SQIVND (reference sequence). The V and J ends lost 6 bases and 4 bases respectively, with 15 bases between them. In DNA, the CDR3 is TGTGCCAGTAGCGAAATATATAGTCCCTATGGCTACACCTTC. It is translated as CASSEIYSPYGYTF.

The J gene is TRBJ1-3, the V gene TRBV19; D not resolved. The germline V and J ends were trimmed by 3 bases and 1 base, with 7 bases remaining between them. Germline assignment: CDR1 LNHDA and CDR2 SQIVND (reference sequence). The CDR3 totals 14 residues. The CDR3 nucleotides read TGTGCCAGTAGTATCGTGGCTTCTGGAAACACCATATATTTT. This translates into CASSIVASGNTIYF.

The chain recombines TRBV6-5 with TRBJ2-2; D uncertain. The CDR3 spans 14 residues. The V gene lost 6 bases and the J gene lost 9 bases, with 17 bases spanning the gap. Germline V CDR1 and CDR2: MNHEY, SVGAGI. CDR3 coding DNA: TGTGCCAGCAGCCCAGACACGGCGCCGCGGGAGCTGTTTTTT. This encodes CASSPDTAPRELFF.